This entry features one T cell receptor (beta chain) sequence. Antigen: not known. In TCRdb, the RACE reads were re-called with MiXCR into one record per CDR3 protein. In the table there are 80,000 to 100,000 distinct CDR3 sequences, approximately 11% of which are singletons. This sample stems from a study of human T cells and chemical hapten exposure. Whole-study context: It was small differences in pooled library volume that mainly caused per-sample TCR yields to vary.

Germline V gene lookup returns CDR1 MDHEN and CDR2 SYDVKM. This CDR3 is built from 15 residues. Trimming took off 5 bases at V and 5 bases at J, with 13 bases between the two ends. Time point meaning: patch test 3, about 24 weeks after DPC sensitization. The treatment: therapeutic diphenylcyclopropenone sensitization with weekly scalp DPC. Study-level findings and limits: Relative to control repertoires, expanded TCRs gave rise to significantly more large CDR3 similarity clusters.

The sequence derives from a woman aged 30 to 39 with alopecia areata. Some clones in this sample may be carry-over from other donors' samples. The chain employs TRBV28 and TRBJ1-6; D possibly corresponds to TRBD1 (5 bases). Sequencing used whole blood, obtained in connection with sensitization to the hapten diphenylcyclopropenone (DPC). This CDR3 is CASSRGGNNNSPLHF. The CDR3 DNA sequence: TGTGCCAGCAGTCGCGGGGGAAATAATAATTCACCCCTCCACTTT.